Listed here is a single TCR beta chain. Authors' data handling: By means of reference gene primer amplification, nucleated cell counts were estimated. The repertoire was sequenced with immunoSEQ multiplex PCR; TCRdb's copy has only in-frame clones and lacks some. V and J calls and clone size follow that table, whereas D and trimming were derived from the DNA. The sample lists about 92,000 clones, 70% to 90% occurring once. These data come from a study of blood T cell repertoires in COVID-19. Study at large: The origin of the acute and convalescent COVID-19 samples was the United States, Italy and Spain. From T cells, B-cell-depleted T cells, or PBMCs came the material, which was cDNA or gDNA.

The receptor comes from a human donor in a cohort sampled during active COVID-19. The sample consisted of peripheral blood.

CDR3 protein: CASSFGGGAGYGYTF. Here the CDR3 DNA reads TGTGCCAGCAGTTTTGGAGGGGGGGCTGGCTATGGCTACACCTTC. The rearrangement joins TRBV6-5 to TRBJ1-2; possibly TRBD1 for D (6 bases). Germline V gene sequence: CDR1 MNHEY, CDR2 SVGAGI. This CDR3 contains 15 residues. Trimming took 4 bases from V and 4 from J, leaving 16 bases between them.